The subject of this entry is one T cell receptor (beta chain). Its specificity is not known. Since a much larger clone is just one base distant, this may be a read error. Other nucleotide sequences in the sample specify the same CDR3. Between the trimmed V and J ends, which lost 4 bases and 1 base, there was a span of 20 bases. CDR1 and CDR2 (germline): MGHRA, YSYEKL. The CDR3 loop spans 17 amino acids. Until they underwent thyroid surgery, no patient had received any treatment. Per the authors' pipeline: Between-group CDR3 differences, defined by clinicopathological status, yielded a distant-metastasis classifier for papillary thyroid cancer. TCRdb re-called the PCR reads via MiXCR. None of the V and J calls come from the authors' own analysis; TCRdb made them. The top ten hold roughly 3.9% of the sample, which has about 92,000 clones, 15% seen once. The record originates from a study of metastatic and nonmetastatic thyroid tumors. The overall study: Blood and tumor or nodule tissue repertoires from malignant and benign thyroid patients were compared. Study outcomes and limitations: Compared with benign nodules, malignant thyroid tumors were reported to have significantly higher TCR beta diversity in both blood and tumor.

This sequence joins TRBV4-1 and TRBJ2-7; D not resolved. The TCR originated in a female donor with papillary thyroid cancer or a benign thyroid nodule (not recorded which). Some clones in this sample may be carry-over from other donors' samples. The sample consisted of blood. The CDR3 bases are TGCGCCAGCAGCCCGCTATCACCCCGTGGGGATTCCTACGAGCAGTACTTC. Translated, it gives CASSPLSPRGDSYEQYF.